Listed below are T cell receptor beta chains from one sample, sequenced in a study of blood T cells in healthy people across ages. TCRdb passed the 5' RACE reads through MiXCR, listing each CDR3 protein once. The sample shows hundreds of thousands of distinct CDR3 sequences, more than 20% of them seen only once. What was sequenced was blood. These receptors all stem from a man in his 70s in good health. Each CDR3 is given with its conserved first and last residue. A D gene is named only where the DNA matches it firmly. Size is omitted from some rows. Given values are once, few, many or a class for expanded clones.

TRBJ2-1	TRBV6-2/TRBV6-3	.	TRBD2	CASSHQGLTSGSFEQFF	TGTGCCAGCAGCCACCAAGGTTTGACTAGCGGTTCTTTTGAGCAGTTCTTC
TRBJ2-2	TRBV19	.	.	CASSIVTGELFF	TGTGCCAGTAGTATAGTTACCGGGGAGCTGTTTTTT
TRBJ2-5	TRBV3-1	few	TRBD1	CASRQGPEGTQYF	TGTGCCAGCAGACAGGGGCCCGAGGGGACCCAGTACTTC
TRBJ1-2	TRBV20-1	few	TRBD1	CSAHKQGNYGYTF	TGCAGTGCTCATAAACAGGGGAACTATGGCTACACCTTC
TRBJ2-5	TRBV19	.	.	CASKRTHTQETQYF	TGTGCCAGTAAGCGGACACACACTCAAGAGACCCAGTACTTC
TRBJ2-7	TRBV11-2	few	TRBD2	CASSLKAPVASGSPPSYEQYF	TGTGCCAGCAGCTTAAAGGCTCCCGTAGCTAGCGGGAGTCCCCCCTCCTACGAGCAGTACTTC
TRBJ2-1	TRBV4-1	.	.	CASSQVYGGGNEQFF	TGCGCCAGCAGCCAAGTATATGGAGGAGGCAATGAGCAGTTCTTC
TRBJ2-7	TRBV18	.	.	CASSPDWGPREQYF	TGTGCCAGCTCACCCGACTGGGGGCCTCGGGAGCAGTACTTC
TRBJ1-6	TRBV10-2	few	.	CASSEAGPGSPLHF	TGCGCCAGCAGTGAGGCAGGGCCGGGATCACCCCTCCACTTT
TRBJ2-3	TRBV11-3	.	.	CASSPRTRGDTQYF	TGTGCCAGCAGCCCGCGGACTCGGGGGGATACGCAGTATTTT
TRBJ2-2	TRBV11-2	.	.	CASRPKATGELFF	TGTGCCAGCAGACCTAAGGCCACCGGGGAGCTGTTTTTT
TRBJ1-2	TRBV5-1	.	.	CANSLDITYGYTF	TGCGCCAACAGCTTGGATATCACCTATGGCTACACCTTC
TRBJ1-1	TRBV27	few	TRBD1	CASSLSSGSGQGDRAFF	TGTGCCAGCAGTTTATCCTCGGGCTCGGGACAGGGAGATAGGGCTTTCTTT
TRBJ2-5	TRBV9	.	.	CASSMTHQETQYF	TGTGCCAGCAGCATGACCCACCAAGAGACCCAGTACTTC
TRBJ2-5	TRBV7-2	.	TRBD2	CASSLNSGKGQETQYF	TGTGCCAGCAGCTTGAATAGCGGGAAGGGGCAAGAGACCCAGTACTTC
TRBJ1-1	TRBV11-2	.	.	CASSPGRTTEAFF	TGTGCCAGCAGCCCGGGACGGACCACTGAAGCTTTCTTT
TRBJ2-7	TRBV10-3	.	.	CAISTGTHDEQYF	TGTGCCATCAGTACGGGGACACACGACGAGCAGTACTTC
TRBJ2-7	TRBV10-3	many	.	CAISESIGDNEQYF	TGTGCCATCAGTGAGTCCATAGGGGACAACGAGCAGTACTTC
TRBJ1-2	TRBV6-1	few	.	CASSEARPFYGYTF	TGTGCCAGCAGTGAAGCGAGACCCTTCTATGGCTACACCTTC
TRBJ2-3	TRBV20-1	.	TRBD2	CSATSGISSDTQYF	TGCAGTGCTACTAGCGGGATCTCGTCAGATACGCAGTATTTT
TRBJ2-5	TRBV3-1	many	.	CASSQDRQGSETQYF	TGTGCCAGCAGCCAAGATCGGCAGGGTTCGGAGACCCAGTACTTC
TRBJ1-1	TRBV29-1	.	.	CSVQGFNTEAFF	TGCAGCGTCCAGGGGTTTAACACTGAAGCTTTCTTT
TRBJ2-3	TRBV28	.	TRBD2	CASSSPRGAGGRSTDTQYF	TGTGCCAGCAGTAGCCCCCGGGGAGCGGGAGGTCGCAGCACAGATACGCAGTATTTT
TRBJ2-7	TRBV7-9	.	.	CASSLGGSASQKYEQYF	TGTGCCAGCAGCTTAGGAGGATCGGCGTCCCAAAAGTACGAGCAGTACTTT
TRBJ1-5	TRBV12-5	few	.	CASDGGAATSYNQPQHF	TGTGCTAGTGATGGGGGGGCAGCAACTTCGTACAATCAGCCCCAGCATTTT
TRBJ1-1	TRBV29-1	.	.	CSVEVGWAAFF	TGCAGCGTTGAAGTGGGGTGGGCGGCTTTCTTT